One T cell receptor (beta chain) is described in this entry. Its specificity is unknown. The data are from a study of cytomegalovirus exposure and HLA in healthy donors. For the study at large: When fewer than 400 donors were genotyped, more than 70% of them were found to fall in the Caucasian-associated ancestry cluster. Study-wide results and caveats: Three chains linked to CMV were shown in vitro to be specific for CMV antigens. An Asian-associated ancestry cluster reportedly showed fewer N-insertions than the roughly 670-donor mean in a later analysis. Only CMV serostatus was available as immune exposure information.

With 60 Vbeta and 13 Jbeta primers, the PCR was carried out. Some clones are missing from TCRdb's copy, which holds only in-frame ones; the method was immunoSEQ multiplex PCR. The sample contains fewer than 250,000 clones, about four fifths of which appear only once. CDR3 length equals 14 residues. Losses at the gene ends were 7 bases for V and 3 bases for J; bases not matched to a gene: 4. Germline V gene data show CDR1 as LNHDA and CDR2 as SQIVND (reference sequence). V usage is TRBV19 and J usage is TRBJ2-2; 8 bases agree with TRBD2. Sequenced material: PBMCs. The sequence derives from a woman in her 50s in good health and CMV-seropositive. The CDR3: CASKRRGDTGELFF. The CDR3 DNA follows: TGTGCCAGTAAGCGGCGGGGGGACACCGGGGAGCTGTTTTTT.